The clone carrying this T cell receptor beta chain was counted only a few times. The antigen is not known. V shed 3 bases and J shed 7 bases, with 10 bases lying between them. The germline CDR1 and CDR2 sequences are SGHAT and FQNNGV. The CDR3 is 14 residues long. This record comes from a study of shared clonotypes between healthy human individuals. Points from the study as a whole: The study's rarefaction showed incomplete sorted-subset sequencing despite large depth.

Across several immunoSEQ plates, the genomic DNA of each subset was split evenly. Source study methods: Quality scores were absent from the junction-only immunoSEQ sequences, so filtering differed. Some clones are missing from TCRdb's copy, which holds only in-frame ones; the method was immunoSEQ multiplex PCR. V, J and clone size are taken as reported in that table, and D and trimming were inferred from the DNA itself. The sample records millions of clones, around nine tenths being singletons. The sequence derives from a man between 18 and 29 years old in good health. Sequencing was performed on naive CD4+ T cells sorted from blood. Subset here: CD45RA+ positively selected. The V call is TRBV11-2, the J call TRBJ1-6, with TRBD1 as a possible D gene (6 bases). The CDR3 DNA follows: TGTGCCAGCAGCTTTAAAACAGGGAATTCACCCCTCCACTTT. It is translated as CASSFKTGNSPLHF.